Listed here is a single TCR beta chain. Its antigen remains unknown. Germline V lookup: CDR1 SGHDN, CDR2 FVKESK. CDR3 length: 15 residues. Trimming left V 4 bases short and J 7 bases short, with 14 bases between. This table comes from immunoSEQ multiplex PCR, and its TCRdb copy is limited to in-frame clones, with some not included. Of tens of thousands of clones in the sample, around 90% were seen once. The data were obtained in a study of OX40 agonist ivuxolimab in advanced cancers. Study details: Every 2 weeks, patients received ivuxolimab intravenously, dosed at 0.01 to 10 mg/kg. Participants averaged around 60 years of age (range about 23 to 90) and were around 80% male.

Study outcomes and limitations: Mean expanded clone counts were higher in CD8+ than CD4+ T cells. Not determined was the antigen specificity of the expanded peripheral T cells.

The sequencing here drew on CD4+ or CD8+ T cells sorted from blood, taken in a trial of the OX40 agonist ivuxolimab. The gene calls are TRBV14 and TRBJ1-6; D is possibly TRBD1 (6 bases). The origin of this receptor is an adult with an advanced solid tumor such as melanoma, head and neck, liver or kidney cancer. The CDR3 is CASSPLGGGNSPLHF. The CDR3 coding sequence is TGTGCCAGCAGCCCCCTGGGGGGCGGGAATTCACCCCTCCACTTT.